The clone carrying this TCR beta chain was seen only a few times. The TCRbeta library incorporated unique molecular identifiers. TCRdb called the PCR reads again in MiXCR, with one record for every CDR3 protein. The table has some 600,000 distinct CDR3 sequences, roughly 17% seen once. This sample was taken from a study of T-cell reconstitution after alpha-beta-depleted transplantation in children. CDR1 and CDR2 (germline): SEHNR, FQNEAQ (reference sequence). Losses at the gene ends were 0 bases for V and 6 bases for J; bases not matched to a gene: 4. This CDR3 region has 15 residues. The rearrangement joins TRBV7-9 to TRBJ2-3, with 9 bases identical to TRBD2. The sequencing used PBMCs from the stem cell graft donor, collected from the stem cell graft. The receptor comes from a human donor who donated a stem cell graft to a child with acute myeloid leukemia. CDR3 nucleotides: TGTGCCAGCAGCTTAGCCGGGACTAGCCAGGATACGCAGTATTTT. This encodes CASSLAGTSQDTQYF.